The 29 T cell receptor beta chains presented below share a single source sample, sequenced in a study of T cell responses to AZD1222 COVID-19 vaccine. This table comes from immunoSEQ multiplex PCR, and its TCRdb copy is limited to in-frame clones, with some not included. The sample lists 250,000 to 300,000 clones, 94% occurring once. The input for sequencing was peripheral blood, taken 28 days after the second AZD1222 dose. Receptors were obtained from an adult who received the AZD1222 COVID-19 vaccine.

CDR3 sequence: CASSSPGLGGTQYF. The CDR3 nucleotides read TGTGCCAGCAGTTCTCCCGGACTGGGGGGGACCCAGTACTTC. The chain links TRBV27 to TRBJ2-5, with a tentative D call TRBD2 (6 bases). CDR3 length: 14 residues. The germline V gene has CDR1 MNHEY and CDR2 SMNVEV (reference sequence). With 4 bases removed from V and 7 bases from J, the gap between germline ends came to 16 bases.

The chain links TRBV7-9 to TRBJ1-1; D is unresolved. V was cut by 6 bases and J by 6 bases, with 8 bases left in between. This CDR3 is 11 amino acids long. Germline V gene lookup returns CDR1 SEHNR and CDR2 FQNEAQ (reference sequence). The CDR3 protein is CASRVVAEAFF. The CDR3 region has the DNA TGTGCCAGCAGAGTGGTGGCTGAAGCTTTCTTT. Complete variable domain (other parts from reference TRBV7-9 and TRBJ1-1): DTGVSQNPRHKITKRGQNVTFRCDPISEHNRLYWYRQTLGQGPEFLTYFQNEAQLEKSRLLSDRFSAERPKGSFSTLEIQRTEQGDSAMYLCASRVVAEAFFGQGTRLTVV.

The chain couples TRBV2 to TRBJ2-1; 7 bases are a match to TRBD2. The V segment lost 4 bases and the J segment 9 bases; nucleotides outside the gene matches: 12. Germline V gene data show CDR1 as SNHLY and CDR2 as FYNNEI. This CDR3 spans 15 amino acids. The CDR3 spells CASSVFGGDLGEQFF. The CDR3 DNA reads as TGTGCCAGCAGTGTCTTTGGGGGGGATCTTGGTGAGCAGTTCTTC. Together with reference TRBV2 and TRBJ2-1, the CDR3 gives the full variable domain: EPEVTQTPSHQVTQMGQEVILRCVPISNHLYFYWYRQILGQKVEFLVSFYNNEISEKSEIFDDQFSVERPDGSNFTLKIRSTKLEDSAMYFCASSVFGGDLGEQFFGPGTRLTVL.

In regard to this clone: Additional DNA sequences in this sample encode the identical CDR3. The V and J genes are TRBV5-1 and TRBJ2-2; no reliable D call. Trimming took 4 bases from V and 0 from J, leaving 4 bases between them. The length of the CDR3 is 13 residues. Per germline, CDR1 SGHRS and CDR2 YFSETQ. This CDR3 is CASSSANTGELFF. CDR3 in DNA: TGCGCCAGCAGCAGCGCGAACACCGGGGAGCTGTTTTTT.

This clone was recorded only once. This chain links TRBV6-6 with TRBJ1-5; possibly TRBD1 for D (5 bases). Germline CDR1 and CDR2: MNHNY and SVGAGI (reference sequence). The V and J ends lost 4 bases and 2 bases respectively, with 6 bases between them. The CDR3 has 13 residues. The chain's CDR3 is CASSWGGNQPQHF. The CDR3 bases are TGTGCCAGCAGTTGGGGGGGCAATCAGCCCCAGCATTTT.

This clone was observed once. The chain carries TRBV27 and TRBJ1-2; D is unclear. From germline, CDR1 is MNHEY and CDR2 SMNVEV (reference sequence). The CDR3 loop spans 13 amino acids. Trimming took off 5 bases at V and 3 bases at J, with 10 bases between the two ends. In nucleotides, the CDR3 is TGTGCCAGCAGTCCCACCTTTTACTATGGCTACACCTTC. Its protein is CASSPTFYYGYTF.

This chain joins TRBV5-1 and TRBJ2-2; D is perhaps TRBD1 (5 bases). Per germline, CDR1 SGHRS and CDR2 YFSETQ. V was cut by 5 bases and J by 2 bases, with 10 bases left in between. The CDR3 runs to 14 residues. The CDR3 loop reads CASRKGANTGELFF. CDR3 DNA sequence: TGCGCCAGCAGAAAAGGGGCTAACACCGGGGAGCTGTTTTTT.

CDR3 residues: CASSLEGTGHLYEQYF. CDR3 nucleotides: TGTGCCAGCAGCCTAGAAGGGACAGGGCACCTCTACGAGCAGTACTTC. This chain joins TRBV5-6 and TRBJ2-7; TRBD1 aligns across 9 bases. Germline CDR1 is SGHDT and CDR2 is YYEEEE. J gave up 3 bases and V 4 bases, and 11 bases lay outside the gene matches. The CDR3 spans 16 residues.

The chain joins TRBV5-4 to TRBJ2-7; no firm D call. The CDR3 runs 15 residues. Germline CDR1 SGHNT, CDR2 YYREEE (reference sequence). V was shortened by 0 bases and J by 0 bases, with 10 bases between the two germline ends. This CDR3 reads CASSLGQSVSYEQYF. The CDR3 DNA reads TGTGCCAGCAGCTTGGGTCAATCAGTCTCCTACGAGCAGTACTTC.

The chain has TRBV6-2 or TRBV6-3 and TRBJ2-3; the match to TRBD2 covers 9 bases. J gave up 10 bases and V 6 bases, and 17 bases lay outside the gene matches. This CDR3 has 16 amino acids. Germline V lookup: CDR1 MNHEY, CDR2 SVGEGT. The CDR3 loop is CASSPQGAGGRSAQYF. In DNA form, the CDR3 reads TGTGCCAGCAGCCCCCAGGGAGCGGGAGGTAGATCAGCGCAGTATTTT.

V usage is TRBV5-1 and J usage is TRBJ2-7; tentatively, D is TRBD2 (7 bases). In germline, CDR1 is SGHRS, CDR2 YFSETQ. The CDR3 sequence is 16 residues long. The V end lost 4 bases, the J end lost 3 bases, and 20 bases lay between the germline ends. CDR3 DNA: TGCGCCAGCAGCAAGGCTTCAGGGGCGGGGGTCTACGAGCAGTACTTC. It specifies CASSKASGAGVYEQYF.

The CDR3 sequence is CASSLQASGRSGGGEQFF. CDR3 bases: TGTGCCAGCAGCCTCCAGGCTAGCGGGAGGTCGGGGGGCGGTGAGCAGTTCTTC. The V call is TRBV9, the J call TRBJ2-1; 11 bases map to TRBD2. Germline V gene data show CDR1 as SGDLS and CDR2 as YYNGEE. The J segment lost 9 bases and the V segment lost 4 bases, leaving 18 bases of the junction unmatched. The CDR3 has 18 residues.

The chain links TRBV6-6 to TRBJ1-5, with a tentative D call TRBD1 (5 bases). This CDR3 is 15 amino acids long. Germline V gene sequence: CDR1 MNHNY, CDR2 SVGAGI (reference sequence). Trimming removed 5 bases from V and 2 bases from J, with 13 bases in between. CDR3 protein: CASSDQGGGNQPQHF. The CDR3 DNA reads as TGTGCCAGCAGTGATCAGGGAGGAGGCAATCAGCCCCAGCATTTT.

J is TRBJ2-1 and V is TRBV28; no clear D gene. The CDR3 loop spans 11 amino acids. From germline, CDR1 is MDHEN and CDR2 SYDVKM. Trimming left V 2 bases short and J 10 bases short, with 6 bases between. DNA for the CDR3: TGTGCCAGCAGTTTAGTGGCCGAGCAGTTCTTC. Translation: CASSLVAEQFF.

The CDR3 spells CASSADRGNAEAFF. CDR3 coding DNA: TGTGCCAGTAGTGCGGACAGGGGTAACGCTGAAGCTTTCTTT. The rearrangement uses TRBV19 and TRBJ1-1; TRBD1 matches 9 bases. Germline values: CDR1 LNHDA, CDR2 SQIVND (reference sequence). V shed 5 bases and J 6 bases; nucleotides not matched to a gene: 7. CDR3 length equals 14 residues.

The chain employs TRBV9 and TRBJ1-1; no firm D call. Germline loops: CDR1 SGDLS, CDR2 YYNGEE. The CDR3 extends over 15 amino acids. Trimming left V 3 bases short and J 6 bases short, with 18 bases between. The CDR3 is CASSATGIPRAEAFF. DNA for the CDR3: TGTGCCAGCAGCGCCACGGGAATCCCGAGGGCTGAAGCTTTCTTT. The entire variable domain, with the rest obtained from reference TRBV9 and TRBJ1-1, is as follows: DSGVTQTPKHLITATGQRVTLRCSPRSGDLSVYWYQQSLDQGLQFLIQYYNGEERAKGNILERFSAQQFPDLHSELNLSSLELGDSALYFCASSATGIPRAEAFFGQGTRLTVV.

This clone was detected once. The chain is built from TRBV5-6 and TRBJ2-5; 7 nucleotides align to TRBD1. The CDR3 covers 14 residues. Germline V lookup: CDR1 SGHDT, CDR2 YYEEEE. Trimming at V came to 4 bases and at J to 6 bases, leaving 9 bases not matched to a gene. CDR3 residues: CASSVTGPSKTQYF. CDR3 bases: TGTGCCAGCAGCGTGACAGGGCCTTCGAAGACCCAGTACTTC.

The chain uses TRBV4-1 and TRBJ2-7, with D possibly TRBD1 on 5 matching bases. Germline V lookup: CDR1 MGHRA, CDR2 YSYEKL. The CDR3 spans 14 residues. Between the trimmed V and J ends, which lost 4 bases and 2 bases, there was a span of 12 bases. The chain's CDR3 is CASSRQGSAYEQYF. CDR3 nucleotides: TGCGCCAGCAGCCGCCAGGGTTCGGCCTACGAGCAGTACTTC.

The J gene is TRBJ2-7, the V gene TRBV10-3, with D tentatively TRBD1 (7 bases). The CDR3 spans 16 residues. Per the germline V gene, CDR1 is ENHRY and CDR2 is SYGVKD. V was pared by 4 bases and J by 0 bases, with 16 bases between. This CDR3 reads CAISGEGAGYSYEQYF. In nucleotides, the CDR3 is TGTGCCATCAGTGGTGAGGGGGCGGGATACTCCTACGAGCAGTACTTC.

J is TRBJ1-4 and V is TRBV7-5; TRBD1 is the table's D call and was not checked against the DNA. TRBV7-5 is a listed pseudogene. This CDR3 spans 17 amino acids. CDR3 coding DNA: TGTGCCAGAAGCTCTGACCCTTGGACAGGGGGCAATGAAAAACTGTTTTTT. It encodes CARSSDPWTGGNEKLFF.

This chain uses TRBV7-8 with TRBJ1-2; D is perhaps TRBD1 (6 bases). Germline CDR1 is SGHVS and CDR2 is FQNEAQ. The length of the CDR3 is 16 residues. V shed 5 bases and J shed 1 base, with 17 bases lying between them. Here the CDR3 reads CASSSGGAADNYGYTF. In nucleotides, the CDR3 is TGTGCCAGCAGCAGCGGGGGGGCAGCCGATAACTATGGCTACACCTTC. The full variable domain, with the rest looked up from reference TRBV7-8 and TRBJ1-2, is GAGVSQSPRYKVAKRGQDVALRCDPISGHVSLFWYQQALGQGPEFLTYFQNEAQLDKSGLPSDRFFAERPEGSVSTLKIQRTQQEDSAVYLCASSSGGAADNYGYTFGSGTRLTVV.

Here the CDR3 reads CASSRDRWGEQYF. As DNA, the CDR3 is TGTGCCAGCAGCAGGGACCGGTGGGGCGAGCAGTACTTC. The chain has TRBV11-3 and TRBJ2-7; either TRBD1 or TRBD2 may fit D (5 bases each). Germline values: CDR1 SGHNT, CDR2 YENEEA. The CDR3 sequence is 13 residues long. Trimming cost V 5 bases and J 6 bases, with 14 bases left between them.

This chain joins TRBV29-1 and TRBJ1-2; the D is unclear. The CDR3 covers 18 residues. V was pared by 6 bases and J by 0 bases, with 26 bases between. In germline, CDR1 is SQVTM, CDR2 ANQGSEA. Here the CDR3 reads CSVQRGTPFNRANYGYTF. The CDR3 DNA reads TGCAGCGTCCAACGGGGAACACCATTCAACCGAGCTAACTATGGCTACACCTTC.

The CDR3 DNA is TGTGCCAGCAGTTACCCCCCAGGTACCAGCTCCTACGAGCAGTACTTC. The encoded protein is CASSYPPGTSSYEQYF. This rearrangement joins TRBV6-5 to TRBJ2-7; D is ambiguous. The CDR3 is made up of 16 amino acids. Trimming left V 2 bases short and J 0 bases short, with 14 bases between. Germline assignment: CDR1 MNHEY and CDR2 SVGAGI.

Only a few counts were recorded for this clone. The chain joins TRBV5-1 to TRBJ1-4; 7 positions match TRBD1. Germline V CDR1 and CDR2: SGHRS, YFSETQ. This CDR3 region has 15 residues. J gave up 3 bases and V 3 bases, and 5 bases lay outside the gene matches. In nucleotides, the CDR3 is TGCGCCAGCAGCTGGGCGACAGGGCCTAATGAAAAACTGTTTTTT. Its protein product is CASSWATGPNEKLFF.

This clone was counted once. The gene calls are TRBV5-1 and TRBJ2-5; D gene unclear. The CDR3 covers 14 residues. Germline V CDR1 and CDR2: SGHRS, YFSETQ. Trimming stripped 4 bases from V and 3 bases from J, with 13 bases between. CDR3 in amino acids: CASSRKASEETQYF. The CDR3 DNA reads as TGCGCCAGCAGCCGGAAGGCGAGTGAAGAGACCCAGTACTTC.

The genes are TRBV9 and TRBJ2-2; D might be TRBD2 (5 bases). In germline, CDR1 is SGDLS, CDR2 YYNGEE. Trimming pared 4 bases from V and 4 bases from J, leaving 17 bases between. CDR3 length equals 16 residues. Here the CDR3 reads CASSTTGSPFTGELFF. CDR3 nucleotide sequence: TGTGCCAGCAGCACCACGGGGTCACCTTTCACCGGGGAGCTGTTTTTT.

This clone was counted a single time. The chain carries TRBV5-1 and TRBJ2-7; D gene ambiguous. V was shortened by 0 bases and J by 5 bases, with 9 bases between the two germline ends. Germline assignment: CDR1 SGHRS and CDR2 YFSETQ. CDR3 length equals 13 residues. DNA of the CDR3: TGCGCCAGCAGCTTGGGTTCCGAGAACGAGCAGTACTTC. This gives the protein CASSLGSENEQYF.

The V gene is TRBV19, the J gene TRBJ1-3; the D is unclear. This CDR3 contains 12 residues. V lost 6 bases to trimming and J lost 0 bases, with 3 bases between them. The germline gives CDR1 LNHDA, CDR2 SQIVND (reference sequence). CDR3 sequence reads: CASRDSGNTIYF. The CDR3 region has the DNA TGTGCCAGTAGGGACTCTGGAAACACCATATATTTT.